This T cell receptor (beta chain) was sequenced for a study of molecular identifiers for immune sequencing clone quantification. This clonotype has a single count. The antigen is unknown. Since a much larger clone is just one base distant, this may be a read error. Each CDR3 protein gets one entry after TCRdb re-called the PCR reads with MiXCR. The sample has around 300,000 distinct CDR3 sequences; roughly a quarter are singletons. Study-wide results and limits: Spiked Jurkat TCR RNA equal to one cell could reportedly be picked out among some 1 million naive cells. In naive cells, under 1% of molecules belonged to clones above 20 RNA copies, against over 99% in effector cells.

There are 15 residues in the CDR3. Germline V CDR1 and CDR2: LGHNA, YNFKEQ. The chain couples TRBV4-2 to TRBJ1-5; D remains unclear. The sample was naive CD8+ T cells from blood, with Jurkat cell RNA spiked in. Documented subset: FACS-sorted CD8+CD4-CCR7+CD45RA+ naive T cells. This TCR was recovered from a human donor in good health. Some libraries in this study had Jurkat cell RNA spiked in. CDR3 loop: CASSQDVGSNRPQHF. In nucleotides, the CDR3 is TGTGCCAGCAGCCAAGATGTAGGTAGCAATCGGCCCCAGCATTTT.